The next 5 T cell receptor beta chains were all read from a single sample in a study of blood T cell repertoires in COVID-19. Profiling relied on immunoSEQ multiplex PCR, and the TCRdb table lists in-frame clones only, not all of them. The repertoire holds about 170,000 clones, 85% to 90% seen once, with over 2% in the top ten. The sample was peripheral blood. These receptors came from a man between 50 and 59 years old who had recovered from COVID-19.

This clone showed up just a few times. This chain links TRBV5-1 with TRBJ2-7; D possibly corresponds to TRBD1 (5 bases). Germline V CDR1 and CDR2: SGHRS, YFSETQ. Trimming removed 4 bases at V and 0 bases at J, with 17 bases between. This CDR3 is 16 amino acids long. CDR3 in DNA: TGCGCCAGCAGCGGCGGACACCTGATGCCCTCCTACGAGCAGTACTTC. As protein: CASSGGHLMPSYEQYF.

This clone has only one observation. The gene calls are TRBV19 and TRBJ2-2; D is ambiguous. Per the germline V gene, CDR1 is LNHDA and CDR2 is SQIVND (reference sequence). The ends were cut back, 7 bases at V and 1 base at J, with 10 bases in the middle. There are 14 residues in the CDR3. CDR3 protein: CASNMGLNTGELFF. CDR3 coding DNA: TGTGCCAGTAACATGGGCTTGAACACCGGGGAGCTGTTTTTT.

A few counts support this clone. The DNA is left out, because the CDR3 cannot be placed on it with certainty; the CDR3 is given as TCRdb lists it. The CDR3 reads CASSTSYRGTEAFF. The chain joins TRBV28 to TRBJ1-1. The CDR3 is 14 amino acids in total, end residues counted. Germline loops: CDR1 MDHEN, CDR2 SYDVKM.

CDR3 protein: CASSQVGGLAFTDTQYF. In DNA form, the CDR3 reads TGCGCCAGCAGCCAAGTGGGCGGACTAGCGTTCACAGATACGCAGTATTTT. This sequence joins TRBV4-1 and TRBJ2-3, with TRBD2 matching 9 bases. V trimming: 1 base; J trimming: 2 bases; junction bases outside the gene matches: 7. The CDR3 has 17 residues. The germline gives CDR1 MGHRA, CDR2 YSYEKL.

The V call is TRBV11-3, the J call TRBJ1-2; D perhaps matches TRBD1 (5 bases). Germline CDR1 is SGHNT and CDR2 is YENEEA. The V gene lost 3 bases and the J gene lost 5 bases, with 13 bases spanning the gap. The CDR3 runs 14 residues. CDR3 residues: CASSLTREGYGYTF. CDR3 DNA sequence: TGTGCCAGCAGCTTGACTCGGGAGGGGTATGGCTACACCTTC.